The subject of this entry is one T cell receptor (beta chain). These data are taken from a study of T cell responses to AZD1222 COVID-19 vaccine. Trimming stripped 3 bases from V and 5 bases from J, with 17 bases between. This CDR3 spans 16 amino acids. Germline-derived CDR1 and CDR2 are SGHRS and YFSETQ. Method: immunoSEQ multiplex PCR; TCRdb's copy keeps in-frame clones and lacks some. The sample contains approximately 96,000 clones, around 90% of which appear only once. This chain connects TRBV5-1 to TRBJ2-2, with a tentative D call TRBD1 (6 bases). The sequenced sample was peripheral blood, obtained 28 days after the second AZD1222 dose. The receptor was derived from an adult who received the AZD1222 COVID-19 vaccine. CDR3: CASSSNRVKGTGELFF. The DNA of the CDR3 is TGCGCCAGCAGCTCAAACAGGGTGAAGGGTACCGGGGAGCTGTTTTTT.